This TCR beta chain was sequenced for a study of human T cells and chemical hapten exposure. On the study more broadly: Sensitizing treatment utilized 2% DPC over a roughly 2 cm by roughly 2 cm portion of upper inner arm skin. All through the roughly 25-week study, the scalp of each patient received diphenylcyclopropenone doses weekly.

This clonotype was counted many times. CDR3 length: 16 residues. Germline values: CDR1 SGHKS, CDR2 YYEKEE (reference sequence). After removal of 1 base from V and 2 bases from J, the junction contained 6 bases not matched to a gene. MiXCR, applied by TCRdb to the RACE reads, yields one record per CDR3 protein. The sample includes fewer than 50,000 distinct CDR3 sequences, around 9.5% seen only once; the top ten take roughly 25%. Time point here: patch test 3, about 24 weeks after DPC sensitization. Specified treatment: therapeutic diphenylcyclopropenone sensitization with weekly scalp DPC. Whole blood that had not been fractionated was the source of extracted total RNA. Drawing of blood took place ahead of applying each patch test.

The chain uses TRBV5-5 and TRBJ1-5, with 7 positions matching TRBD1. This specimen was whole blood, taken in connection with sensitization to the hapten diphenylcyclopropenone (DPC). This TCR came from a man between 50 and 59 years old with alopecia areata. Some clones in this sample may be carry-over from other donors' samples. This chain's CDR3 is CASSLWQGVRNQPQHF. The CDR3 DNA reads TGTGCCAGCAGCTTGTGGCAGGGGGTGCGCAATCAGCCCCAGCATTTT.